This entry concerns a single TCR beta chain. Antigen: not known. The record originates from a study of T cells in narcolepsy. At the level of the study: Patients with NT1 or NT2 and healthy control donors were enrolled. Study-wide findings and caveats: Reportedly, autoreactive clonotypes were serially detected in patients' blood but not controls'. Some memory CD4+ repertoires had no autoreactive clone sequences.

CDR3 length: 17 residues. Germline values: CDR1 SGHTA, CDR2 FQGNSA. With 5 bases clipped from V and 8 bases from J, the junction kept 13 bases outside the gene matches. Produced via immunoSEQ multiplex PCR; TCRdb's table is partial and in-frame only. The sample records about 40,000 clones, approximately 85% being singletons. The chain links TRBV7-2 to TRBJ2-1, with 12 bases fitting TRBD2. The TCR was taken from a human donor with narcolepsy. Source material: CD45RA- memory CD4+ T cells from PBMCs. CDR3 sequence: CASSPRYGLAGRDEQFF. The CDR3 DNA reads as TGTGCCAGCAGCCCCCGGTACGGACTAGCGGGGAGGGATGAGCAGTTCTTC. Full variable domain (missing parts from reference TRBV7-2 and TRBJ2-1): GAGVSQSPSNKVTEKGKDVELRCDPISGHTALYWYRQSLGQGLEFLIYFQGNSAPDKSGLPSDRFSAERTGGSVSTLTIQRTQQEDSAVYLCASSPRYGLAGRDEQFFGPGTRLTVL.